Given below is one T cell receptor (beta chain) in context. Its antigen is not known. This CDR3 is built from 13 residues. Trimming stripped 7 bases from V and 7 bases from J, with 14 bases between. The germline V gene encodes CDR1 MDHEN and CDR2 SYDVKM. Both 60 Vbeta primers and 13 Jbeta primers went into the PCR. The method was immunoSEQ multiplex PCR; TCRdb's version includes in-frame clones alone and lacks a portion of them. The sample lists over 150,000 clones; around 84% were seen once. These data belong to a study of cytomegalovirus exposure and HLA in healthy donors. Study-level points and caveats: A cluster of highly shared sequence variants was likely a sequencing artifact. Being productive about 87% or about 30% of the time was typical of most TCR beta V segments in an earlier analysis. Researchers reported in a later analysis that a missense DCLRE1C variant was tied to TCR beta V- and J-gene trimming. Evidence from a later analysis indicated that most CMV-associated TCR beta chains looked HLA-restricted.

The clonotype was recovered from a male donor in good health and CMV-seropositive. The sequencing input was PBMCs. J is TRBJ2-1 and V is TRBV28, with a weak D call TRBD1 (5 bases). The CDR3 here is CASIFQGGNEQFF. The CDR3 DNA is TGTGCCAGCATTTTCCAGGGCGGTAATGAGCAGTTCTTC.